These 27 T cell receptor beta chains share one sample of origin, sequenced in a study of response to subunit inactivated influenza vaccine. TCRdb recomputed calls from the RT-PCR reads with MiXCR, one row per CDR3 protein. This sample has about 700,000 distinct CDR3 sequences; about 15% occur once, and the top ten carry around 7.3%. The material was PBMCs from blood, obtained around two weeks before vaccination. The receptors come from a man aged 45-60 years who received an inactivated influenza vaccine.

On this clonotype: A single base separates this from a much larger clone, so it may be a read error. The CDR3 here is CSASPRRILSYEQYF. The CDR3 region has the DNA TGCAGTGCTAGCCCGAGACGGATTCTCTCCTACGAGCAGTACTTC. The chain links TRBV20-1 to TRBJ2-7, with D uncertain. Trimming pared 3 bases from V and 0 bases from J, leaving 15 bases between. The CDR3 contains 15 residues. The V gene's germline CDR1 is DFQATT and CDR2 SNEGSKA (reference sequence).

The CDR3 here is CSAAVLSDRGETQYF. Written as DNA, the CDR3 is TGCAGCGCCGCAGTCTTATCTGACAGGGGAGAGACCCAGTACTTC. The chain employs TRBV29-1 and TRBJ2-5, with 8 positions matching TRBD1. V shed 7 bases, J shed 4 bases, and the junction held 14 bases outside the gene matches. Germline-derived CDR1 and CDR2 are SQVTM and ANQGSEA. The CDR3 is made up of 15 amino acids.

The table lists this clonotype with a few counts. The chain links TRBV4-2 to TRBJ2-3; 9 bases map to TRBD2. Looked up from germline, CDR1 is LGHNA and CDR2 is YNFKEQ. This CDR3 has 17 residues. After removal of 7 bases from V and 4 bases from J, the junction contained 15 bases not matched to a gene. This CDR3 is CASTTTTGGGAPDTQYF. The CDR3, as DNA: TGTGCCAGCACCACAACGACAGGCGGGGGGGCCCCAGATACGCAGTATTTT.

This rearrangement joins TRBV4-2 to TRBJ2-2, with TRBD2 identical over 11 bases. There are 19 residues in the CDR3. CDR1 is LGHNA and CDR2 is YNFKEQ in the germline V gene. Trimming removed 7 bases from V and 0 bases from J; junction bases left unmatched: 13. CDR3 loop: CASKRASGRWSANTGELFF. The CDR3 nucleotides are TGTGCCAGCAAGCGAGCTAGCGGGAGGTGGAGCGCGAACACCGGGGAGCTGTTTTTT.

V gene TRBV18 combines with J gene TRBJ1-5, with D unclear. The CDR3 has 16 amino acids. Trimming took off 0 bases at V and 2 bases at J, with 11 bases between the two ends. From germline, CDR1 is KGHSH and CDR2 LQKENI. CDR3 loop: CASSPPAGVGNQPQHF. The CDR3 nucleotides are TGTGCCAGCTCACCACCGGCGGGTGTCGGCAATCAGCCCCAGCATTTT.

This clonotype was counted a few times. The CDR3 DNA reads as TGTGCCAGCAGCTTGGTGCAGGGGGCGGTCGGAAACACCATATATTTT. Its translation is CASSLVQGAVGNTIYF. The J gene is TRBJ1-3, the V gene TRBV5-6; TRBD1 matches at 8 bases. The ends lost 0 bases at V and 4 bases at J; junction bases unmatched: 6. The CDR3 loop spans 16 amino acids. Germline V CDR1 and CDR2: SGHDT, YYEEEE.

V usage is TRBV7-8 and J usage is TRBJ2-7, with TRBD1 identical over 9 bases. Germline loops: CDR1 SGHVS, CDR2 FQNEAQ. This CDR3 spans 16 amino acids. V gave up 4 bases and J gave up 3 bases; unmatched junction bases: 10. CDR3: CASSYTPGQGNYEQYF. CDR3 sequence (DNA): TGTGCCAGCAGCTACACACCGGGACAGGGAAACTACGAGCAGTACTTC.

The chain carries TRBV20-1 and TRBJ2-1; no firm D call. Germline CDR1 is DFQATT and CDR2 is SNEGSKA (reference sequence). V was pared by 8 bases and J by 0 bases, with 8 bases between. The CDR3 extends over 12 amino acids. The CDR3 sequence: CSSRRSYNEQFF. In DNA, the CDR3 is TGCAGTTCCCGTCGCTCCTACAATGAGCAGTTCTTC.

This clonotype was found a few times. This sequence joins TRBV7-8 and TRBJ1-4, with D unresolved. Germline CDR1 and CDR2: SGHVS and FQNEAQ. Between the trimmed V and J ends, which lost 2 bases and 8 bases, there was a span of 21 bases. CDR3 size: 17 residues. CDR3 in DNA: TGTGCCAGCAGCTTAAAAGGCGGAATGAGAATCTACGAAAAACTGTTTTTT. Protein: CASSLKGGMRIYEKLFF.

The chain is built from TRBV6-1 and TRBJ2-2; the D gene is possibly TRBD1 (5 bases). Trimming stripped 6 bases from V and 4 bases from J, with 12 bases between. Germline CDR1 MNHNS, CDR2 SASEGT. CDR3 length: 14 residues. CDR3 DNA: TGTGCCAGCAGACAGGACATGATCACCGGGGAGCTGTTTTTT. It codes for CASRQDMITGELFF.

This clonotype showed up just a few times. This chain joins TRBV7-2 and TRBJ2-3; the match to TRBD1 covers 8 bases. Germline assignment: CDR1 SGHTA and CDR2 FQGNSA. CDR3 length: 15 residues. V shed 6 bases and J 3 bases; nucleotides not matched to a gene: 8. The CDR3 loop reads CASRGQASGTDTQYF. The CDR3 DNA is TGTGCCAGCAGGGGACAGGCGTCGGGGACAGATACGCAGTATTTT.

This clonotype showed up many times. J is TRBJ2-1 and V is TRBV5-1; 7 nucleotides line up with TRBD1. The junction had 4 bases not matched to a gene; V was cut back by 7 bases and J by 9 bases. The CDR3 length is 11 residues. Per germline, CDR1 SGHRS and CDR2 YFSETQ. The CDR3 DNA follows: TGCGCCAGCCGACAGGGCGGTGAGCAGTTCTTC. Translating it yields CASRQGGEQFF.

The chain links TRBV5-1 to TRBJ2-1; 13 bases are shared with TRBD2. Germline loops: CDR1 SGHRS, CDR2 YFSETQ. With V trimmed by 7 bases and J by 7 bases, 11 bases remained unmatched. The CDR3 is 16 amino acids. The CDR3 spells CASGIRGLAGYNEQFF. In DNA form, the CDR3 reads TGCGCCAGCGGGATCCGGGGACTAGCGGGATATAATGAGCAGTTCTTC.

This clonotype was picked up many times. J is TRBJ2-3 and V is TRBV30; D ambiguous. Looked up from germline, CDR1 is GTSNPN and CDR2 is SVGIG (reference sequence). V was shortened by 5 bases and J by 7 bases, with 13 bases between the two germline ends. The length of the CDR3 is 12 residues. CDR3 nucleotides: TGTGCCTGGGAGGCTGGCATGAATACGCAGTATTTT. It specifies CAWEAGMNTQYF.

This clonotype was found a few times. The chain links TRBV6-1 to TRBJ2-1; TRBD1 agrees at 12 bases. V lost 4 bases to trimming and J lost 8 bases; unmatched junction nucleotides: 9. Germline V gene data show CDR1 as MNHNS and CDR2 as SASEGT. The CDR3 is made up of 16 amino acids. CDR3 in amino acids: CASSGEGTGGLDEQFF. The CDR3 DNA is TGTGCCAGCAGTGGAGAAGGGACAGGGGGCTTGGATGAGCAGTTCTTC.

The table lists this clonotype with a count of one. A read error is likely, as this CDR3 ends without the conserved phenylalanine or tryptophan. CDR3 nucleotide sequence: TGTGCCAGCAGTTTAGCGGCCAATCAGCCCCAGCATCTT. The encoded protein is CASSLAANQPQHL. J is TRBJ1-5 and V is TRBV12-3 or TRBV12-4; D ambiguous. This CDR3 has 13 amino acids. Trimming took off 0 bases at V and 3 bases at J, with 3 bases between the two ends.

This chain uses TRBV9 with TRBJ2-1, with 8 bases lining up with TRBD1. The CDR3 is made up of 15 amino acids. Germline CDR1 SGDLS, CDR2 YYNGEE. Trimming removed 1 base from V and 7 bases from J; junction bases left unmatched: 7. The chain's CDR3 is CASSVWQGAGNEQFF. As DNA, the CDR3 is TGTGCCAGCAGCGTATGGCAGGGGGCCGGAAATGAGCAGTTCTTC.

The genes are TRBV12-3 or TRBV12-4 and TRBJ2-3; TRBD1 matches 10 bases. After removal of 3 bases from V and 8 bases from J, the junction contained 11 bases not matched to a gene. There are 16 residues in the CDR3. DNA for the CDR3: TGTGCCAGCAGTTTTGCCGGGACAGGGGCCACTGGTACGCAGTATTTT. Its protein is CASSFAGTGATGTQYF.

This chain links TRBV6-1 with TRBJ2-3; 12 bases line up with TRBD2. The V segment lost 6 bases and the J segment 3 bases; nucleotides outside the gene matches: 13. Germline-derived CDR1 and CDR2 are MNHNS and SASEGT. CDR3 length: 18 residues. DNA of the CDR3: TGTGCCAGCAGACGGACAGCTCGGACTAGCGGGGATACAGATACGCAGTATTTT. Translation: CASRRTARTSGDTDTQYF.

V is TRBV5-6 and J is TRBJ2-3; 7 nucleotides agree with TRBD2. V trimming: 3 bases; J trimming: 1 base; junction bases outside the gene matches: 5. The CDR3 is 15 residues long. The germline gives CDR1 SGHDT, CDR2 YYEEEE. The CDR3, as DNA: TGTGCCAGCAGCTCACCGGGACTACGCACAGATACGCAGTATTTT. Encoded protein: CASSSPGLRTDTQYF.

This clonotype showed up many times. J is TRBJ2-7 and V is TRBV25-1; 13 bases match TRBD2. Germline CDR1 and CDR2: MGHDK and SYGVNS. V shed 1 base and J 2 bases; nucleotides not matched to a gene: 23. This CDR3 comprises 23 residues. CDR3 in amino acids: CASSESPIGRRTSGGLKTYEQYF. DNA of the CDR3: TGTGCCAGCAGTGAATCCCCTATTGGCAGAAGGACTAGCGGGGGATTGAAAACCTACGAGCAGTACTTC.

Ten or more counts support this clonotype. The chain combines TRBV7-9 with TRBJ2-1, with D possibly matching TRBD2 (7 bases). Trimming shortened V by 6 bases and J by 4 bases, and 16 bases separated the two germline ends. The CDR3 length is 15 residues. Looked up from germline, CDR1 is SEHNR and CDR2 is FQNEAQ (reference sequence). The CDR3 protein is CASRLGGAAYNEQFF. The CDR3 nucleotides are TGTGCCAGCAGGCTTGGGGGGGCGGCATACAATGAGCAGTTCTTC.

CDR3 in DNA: TGCAGTGCTAGCCTGCAGGGGAATGAGCAGTTCTTC. It codes for CSASLQGNEQFF. This chain uses TRBV20-1 with TRBJ2-1; TRBD1 is a possible D gene (6 bases). V was cut by 3 bases and J by 7 bases, with 10 bases left in between. The V gene's germline CDR1 is DFQATT and CDR2 SNEGSKA (reference sequence). CDR3 length: 12 residues.

This chain links TRBV3-1 with TRBJ2-7; no definite D call. The germline V gene has CDR1 LGHDT and CDR2 YNNKEL (reference sequence). Trimming removed 5 bases at V and 0 bases at J, with 14 bases between. There are 15 residues in the CDR3. Here the CDR3 reads CASSKWYGSSYEQYF. The CDR3 nucleotides are TGTGCCAGCAGCAAGTGGTACGGCTCCTCCTACGAGCAGTACTTC.

This clonotype was counted only a few times. The chain carries TRBV20-1 and TRBJ2-7, with TRBD2 identical over 13 bases. The CDR3 runs 14 residues. From germline, CDR1 is DFQATT and CDR2 SNEGSKA (reference sequence). V trimming: 8 bases; J trimming: 2 bases; junction bases outside the gene matches: 6. CDR3 amino acids: CSQEGLAGAYEQYF. The CDR3 region has the DNA TGCAGTCAAGAAGGACTAGCGGGAGCCTACGAGCAGTACTTC.

This clonotype occurred a few times. The V call is TRBV29-1, the J call TRBJ2-7; 8 positions match TRBD1. The germline gives CDR1 SQVTM, CDR2 ANQGSEA. The CDR3 extends over 13 amino acids. This CDR3 reads CSATGASGYEQYF. Written as DNA, the CDR3 is TGCAGTGCGACAGGGGCGTCTGGCTACGAGCAGTACTTC.

This chain links TRBV6-5 with TRBJ1-5; TRBD1 aligns across 9 bases. V shed 0 bases, J shed 0 bases, and the junction held 3 bases outside the gene matches. Looked up from germline, CDR1 is MNHEY and CDR2 is SVGAGI. The CDR3 extends over 17 amino acids. CDR3 residues: CASSYSYRGLSNQPQHF. DNA for the CDR3: TGTGCCAGCAGTTACTCGTACAGGGGGCTTAGCAATCAGCCCCAGCATTTT.